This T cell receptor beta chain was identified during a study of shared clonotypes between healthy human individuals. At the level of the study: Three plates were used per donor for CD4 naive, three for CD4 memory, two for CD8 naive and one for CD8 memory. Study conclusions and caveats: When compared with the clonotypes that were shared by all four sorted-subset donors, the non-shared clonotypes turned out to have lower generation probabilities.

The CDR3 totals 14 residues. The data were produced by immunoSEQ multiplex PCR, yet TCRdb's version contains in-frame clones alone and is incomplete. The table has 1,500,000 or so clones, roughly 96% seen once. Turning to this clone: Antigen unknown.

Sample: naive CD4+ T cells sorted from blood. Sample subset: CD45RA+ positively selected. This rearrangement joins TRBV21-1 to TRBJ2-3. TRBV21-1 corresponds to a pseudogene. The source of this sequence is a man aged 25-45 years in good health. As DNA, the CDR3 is TGTGCCAGCAACGCCGGGCCCCGCACAGATACGCAGTATTTT. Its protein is CASNAGPRTDTQYF.